Below, one T cell receptor beta chain is given with its context. Its antigen remains unknown. The data were obtained in a study of cytomegalovirus exposure and HLA in healthy donors. Study-wide results and limits: The likely origin of a cluster of highly shared sequence variants was a sequencing artifact. Most TCR sequences showed up rarely, but some public TCRs showed up in many donors.

The PCR ran on 60 Vbeta and 13 Jbeta primers. The assay was immunoSEQ multiplex PCR, and TCRdb's table has in-frame clones only and misses some. The sample data list 55,000 to 75,000 clones. J gave up 4 bases and V 6 bases, and 6 bases lay outside the gene matches. The CDR3 has 14 residues. Germline CDR1 SNHLY, CDR2 FYNNEI. The rearrangement links TRBV2 to TRBJ2-7; 10 bases map to TRBD1. Sequencing input: PBMCs. The origin of this receptor is a male donor in good health and CMV-seronegative. This CDR3 reads CASRRRGQGYEQYF. CDR3 coding DNA: TGTGCCAGCAGGCGTCGGGGACAGGGGTACGAGCAGTACTTC. Filled out from reference TRBV2 and TRBJ2-7, the complete variable domain reads EPEVTQTPSHQVTQMGQEVILRCVPISNHLYFYWYRQILGQKVEFLVSFYNNEISEKSEIFDDQFSVERPDGSNFTLKIRSTKLEDSAMYFCASRRRGQGYEQYFGPGTRLTVT.